One TCR beta chain is described in this entry. Its antigen is currently unknown. The sample comes from a study of cytomegalovirus exposure and HLA in healthy donors. Overall study context: Researchers found that under 90% of 350 to 500 genotyped donors fell within the Caucasian-associated ancestry cluster.

Study results and limitations: For most TCR beta V segments, an earlier analysis put the productive rate at about 90% or about 30% of the time. Looking again later, the authors saw that most CMV-associated TCR beta chains seemed HLA-restricted. When a later analysis was performed, an Asian-associated ancestry cluster reportedly had fewer N-insertions than the approximately 700-donor mean.

This CDR3 has 13 residues. V lost 6 bases and J 7 bases, leaving 12 bases between the germline ends. CDR1 and CDR2 (germline): MNHNS, SASEGT. Amplification used 60 Vbeta primers and 13 Jbeta primers. Profiled with immunoSEQ multiplex PCR; TCRdb holds only in-frame clones, not every one. The repertoire includes around 140,000 clones, around 80% of them detected once, and roughly 3.2% sits in the top ten. The sequenced sample consisted of PBMCs. The J gene is TRBJ2-2, the V gene TRBV6-1; D is uncertain. This receptor was identified in a young man in good health and CMV-seropositive. CDR3 in DNA: TGTGCCAGCAGCGTCCTAGATCACGGGGAGCTGTTTTTT. It is translated as CASSVLDHGELFF.